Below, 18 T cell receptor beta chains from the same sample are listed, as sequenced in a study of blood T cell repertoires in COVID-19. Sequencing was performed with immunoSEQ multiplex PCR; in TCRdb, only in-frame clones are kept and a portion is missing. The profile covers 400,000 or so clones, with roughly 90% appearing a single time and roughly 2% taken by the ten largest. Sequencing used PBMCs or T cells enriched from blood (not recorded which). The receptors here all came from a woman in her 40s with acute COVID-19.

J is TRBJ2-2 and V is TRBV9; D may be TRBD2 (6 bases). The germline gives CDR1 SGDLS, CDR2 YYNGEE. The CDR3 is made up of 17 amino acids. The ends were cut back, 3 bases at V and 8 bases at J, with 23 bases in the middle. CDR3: CASSAQPRDLTPGELFF. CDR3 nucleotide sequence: TGTGCCAGCAGCGCCCAACCCCGGGACTTGACACCGGGGGAGCTGTTTTTT. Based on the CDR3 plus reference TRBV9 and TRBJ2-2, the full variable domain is DSGVTQTPKHLITATGQRVTLRCSPRSGDLSVYWYQQSLDQGLQFLIQYYNGEERAKGNILERFSAQQFPDLHSELNLSSLELGDSALYFCASSAQPRDLTPGELFFGEGSRLTVL.

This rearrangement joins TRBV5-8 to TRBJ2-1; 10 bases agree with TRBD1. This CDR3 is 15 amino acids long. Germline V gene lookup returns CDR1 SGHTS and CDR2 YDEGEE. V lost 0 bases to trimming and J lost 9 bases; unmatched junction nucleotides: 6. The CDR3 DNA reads TGTGCCAGCAGCTTGGATGGGACAGGGGTTGGTGAGCAGTTCTTC. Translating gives CASSLDGTGVGEQFF.

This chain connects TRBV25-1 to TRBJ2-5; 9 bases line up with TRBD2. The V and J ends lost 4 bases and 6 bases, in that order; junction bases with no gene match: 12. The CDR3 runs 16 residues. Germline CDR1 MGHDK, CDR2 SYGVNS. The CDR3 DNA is TGTGCCAGCAGTGTAGAAGGCGGGGGGGGTAGTAAGACCCAGTACTTC. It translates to CASSVEGGGGSKTQYF.

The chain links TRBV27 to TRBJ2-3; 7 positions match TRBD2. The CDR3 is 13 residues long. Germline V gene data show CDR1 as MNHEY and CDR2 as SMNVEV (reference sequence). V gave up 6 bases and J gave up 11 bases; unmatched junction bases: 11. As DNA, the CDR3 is TGTGCCAGCAGCCAACCGGGGGGTGCGCGGCAGTATTTT. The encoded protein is CASSQPGGARQYF.

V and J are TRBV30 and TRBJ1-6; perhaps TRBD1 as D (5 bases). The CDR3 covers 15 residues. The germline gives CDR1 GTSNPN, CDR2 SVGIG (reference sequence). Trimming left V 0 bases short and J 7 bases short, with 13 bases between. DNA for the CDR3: TGTGCCTGGAGTGTCGACAGCGTGCGAAATTCACCCCTCCACTTT. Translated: CAWSVDSVRNSPLHF.

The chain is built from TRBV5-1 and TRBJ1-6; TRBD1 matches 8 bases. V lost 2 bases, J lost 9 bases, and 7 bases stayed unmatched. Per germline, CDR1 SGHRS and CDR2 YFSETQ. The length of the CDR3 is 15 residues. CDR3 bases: TGCGCCAGCAGCTTTGGTGGACAGGGAGGTTCACCCCTCCACTTT. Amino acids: CASSFGGQGGSPLHF.

The CDR3 DNA sequence: TGTGCCAGCAGCTCGGGACAGAGCACAGATACGCAGTATTTT. Translated: CASSSGQSTDTQYF. The chain links TRBV7-2 to TRBJ2-3; 7 bases map to TRBD1. Trimming at V came to 4 bases and at J to 0 bases, leaving 1 base not matched to a gene. This CDR3 has 14 residues. The V gene's germline CDR1 is SGHTA and CDR2 FQGNSA.

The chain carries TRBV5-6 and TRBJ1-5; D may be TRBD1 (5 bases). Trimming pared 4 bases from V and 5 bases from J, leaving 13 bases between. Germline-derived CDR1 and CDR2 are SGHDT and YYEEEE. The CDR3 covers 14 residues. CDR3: CASSGGVEDQPQHF. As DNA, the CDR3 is TGTGCCAGCAGCGGGGGGGTAGAGGATCAGCCCCAGCATTTT.

CDR3 residues: CASSMGHRATNEKLFF. In nucleotides, the CDR3 is TGTGCCAGTAGTATGGGCCACAGGGCAACTAATGAAAAACTGTTTTTT. This rearrangement joins TRBV19 to TRBJ1-4, with D perhaps matching TRBD1 (6 bases). V gave up 3 bases and J gave up 0 bases, with 11 bases separating them. This CDR3 comprises 16 residues. CDR1 and CDR2 (germline): LNHDA, SQIVND (reference sequence).

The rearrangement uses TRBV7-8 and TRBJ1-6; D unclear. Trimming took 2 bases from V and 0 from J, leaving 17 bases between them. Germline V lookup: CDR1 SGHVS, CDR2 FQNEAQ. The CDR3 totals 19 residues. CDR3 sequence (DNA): TGTGCCAGCAGCTTACGGCGTCGAGGGCGAAGCTCCTATAATTCACCCCTCCACTTT. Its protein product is CASSLRRRGRSSYNSPLHF.

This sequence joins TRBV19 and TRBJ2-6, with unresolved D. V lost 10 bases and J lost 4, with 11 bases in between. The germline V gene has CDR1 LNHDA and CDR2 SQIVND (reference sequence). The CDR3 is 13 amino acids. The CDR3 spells CATTAAGANVLTF. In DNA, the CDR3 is TGTGCCACAACGGCAGCGGGGGCCAACGTCCTGACTTTC.

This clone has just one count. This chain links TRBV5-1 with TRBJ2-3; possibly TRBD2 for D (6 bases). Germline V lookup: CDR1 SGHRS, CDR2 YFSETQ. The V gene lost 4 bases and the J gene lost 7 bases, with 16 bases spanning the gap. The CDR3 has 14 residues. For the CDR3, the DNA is TGCGCCAGCAGCGTGGGAACTAGCAGTAATACGCAGTATTTT. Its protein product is CASSVGTSSNTQYF.

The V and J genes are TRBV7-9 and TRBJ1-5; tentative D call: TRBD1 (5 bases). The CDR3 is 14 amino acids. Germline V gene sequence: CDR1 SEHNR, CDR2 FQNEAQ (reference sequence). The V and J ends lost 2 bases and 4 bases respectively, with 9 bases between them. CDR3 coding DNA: TGTGCCAGCAGCTTACAGGGTGGGAATCAGCCCCAGCATTTT. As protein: CASSLQGGNQPQHF.

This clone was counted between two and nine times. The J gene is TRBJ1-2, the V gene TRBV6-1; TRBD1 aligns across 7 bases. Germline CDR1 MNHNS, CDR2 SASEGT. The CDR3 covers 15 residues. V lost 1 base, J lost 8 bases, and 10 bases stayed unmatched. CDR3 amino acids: CASSEVVGQFFGYTF. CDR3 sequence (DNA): TGTGCCAGCAGTGAAGTGGTGGGACAGTTCTTCGGCTACACCTTC.

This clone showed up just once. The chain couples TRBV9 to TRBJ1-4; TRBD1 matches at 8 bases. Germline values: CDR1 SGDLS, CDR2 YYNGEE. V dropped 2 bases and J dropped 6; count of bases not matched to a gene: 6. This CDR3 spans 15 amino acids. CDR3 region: CASSVGQGSYEKLFF. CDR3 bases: TGTGCCAGCAGCGTTGGACAGGGTTCTTATGAAAAACTGTTTTTT.

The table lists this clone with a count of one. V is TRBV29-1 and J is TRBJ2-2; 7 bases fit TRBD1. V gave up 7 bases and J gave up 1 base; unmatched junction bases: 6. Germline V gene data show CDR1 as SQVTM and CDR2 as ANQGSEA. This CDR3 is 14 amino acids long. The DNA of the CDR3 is TGCAGCGCTTTGACAGGGATGAACACCGGGGAGCTGTTTTTT. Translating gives CSALTGMNTGELFF.

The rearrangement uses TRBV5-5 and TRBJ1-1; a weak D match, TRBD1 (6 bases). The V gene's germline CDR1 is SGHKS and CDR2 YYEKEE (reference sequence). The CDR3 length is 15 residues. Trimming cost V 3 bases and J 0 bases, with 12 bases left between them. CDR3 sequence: CASSSGQFLNTEAFF. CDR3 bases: TGTGCCAGCAGCTCTGGACAGTTTCTGAACACTGAAGCTTTCTTT.

CDR3 amino acids: CASSPLTSGQETQYF. In nucleotides, the CDR3 is TGTGCCAGCAGCCCCTTGACTAGCGGCCAAGAGACCCAGTACTTC. The rearrangement uses TRBV9 and TRBJ2-5; 9 positions match TRBD2. The junction had 5 bases not matched to a gene; V was cut back by 4 bases and J by 1 base. Germline CDR1 reads SGDLS; CDR2 reads YYNGEE. The CDR3 has 15 amino acids.